This passage covers 32 T cell receptor beta chains from one sample sequenced in a study of blood T cell repertoires in COVID-19. Profiling relied on immunoSEQ multiplex PCR, and the TCRdb table lists in-frame clones only, not all of them. The sample records roughly 50,000 clones, more than 60% being singletons. The specimen was peripheral blood. These receptor sequences come from a human donor with active or convalescent COVID-19. The donor label of this sample is uncertain.

The CDR3 DNA follows: TGTGCCAGCAGCCTAGGAAAAGGAGTCGGCCAAGAGACCCAGTACTTC. Translating gives CASSLGKGVGQETQYF. The chain has TRBV11-2 and TRBJ2-5; D is unresolved. V lost 5 bases to trimming and J lost 1 base, with 17 bases between them. The CDR3 loop spans 16 amino acids. Per the germline V gene, CDR1 is SGHAT and CDR2 is FQNNGV.

This chain links TRBV19 with TRBJ2-4, with TRBD1 matching 7 bases. Germline V gene data show CDR1 as LNHDA and CDR2 as SQIVND (reference sequence). Germline trimming cut 4 bases from V and 5 bases from J; bases unmatched to any gene: 8. The CDR3 contains 15 residues. This CDR3 is CASSSKTGLQNIQYF. Here the CDR3 DNA reads TGTGCCAGTAGTAGTAAGACAGGGCTCCAAAACATTCAGTACTTC.

This chain links TRBV9 with TRBJ1-1; no clear D gene. Germline CDR1 is SGDLS and CDR2 is YYNGEE. The CDR3 consists of 13 residues. V dropped 4 bases and J dropped 1 base, with 8 bases sitting between them. CDR3 loop: CASSPRSNTEAFF. In DNA, the CDR3 is TGTGCCAGCAGCCCCCGGTCGAACACTGAAGCTTTCTTT.

This rearrangement joins TRBV7-8 to TRBJ2-5; 11 bases align to TRBD1. The V segment lost 6 bases and the J segment 5 bases; nucleotides outside the gene matches: 8. Per germline, CDR1 SGHVS and CDR2 FQNEAQ. The CDR3 is 15 residues long. The CDR3: CASSPPGQGGETQYF. The CDR3 DNA reads TGTGCCAGCAGTCCTCCGGGACAGGGGGGGGAGACCCAGTACTTC.

The chain joins TRBV5-6 to TRBJ2-4; D call uncertain. Germline V gives CDR1 SGHDT, CDR2 YYEEEE. With 4 bases removed from V and 6 bases from J, the gap between germline ends came to 14 bases. CDR3 length: 14 amino acids. CDR3 in DNA: TGTGCCAGCAGCCCCGACATAGATGGAAACATTCAGTACTTC. Encoded protein: CASSPDIDGNIQYF.

Comment on this clone: The germline gene is not matched at one end of the junction; a read error may be the cause. CDR3 DNA sequence: TGTGCTAGCAGCTTCGGGACGGGAGGGGTCAATGAGCAGTTCTTC. Translated, it gives CASSFGTGGVNEQFF. The V gene is TRBV7-7, the J gene TRBJ2-1, with TRBD2 matching 8 bases. The CDR3 spans 15 residues. The germline gives CDR1 SSHAT, CDR2 FNYEAQ (reference sequence).

The V gene is TRBV7-8, the J gene TRBJ2-7; 8 bases agree with TRBD2. In germline, CDR1 is SGHVS, CDR2 FQNEAQ. This CDR3 has 15 amino acids. The V and J ends lost 5 bases and 2 bases, in that order; junction bases with no gene match: 8. The CDR3 sequence is CASSPLAGRAYEQYF. The CDR3 coding sequence is TGTGCCAGCAGCCCATTAGCGGGGCGAGCCTACGAGCAGTACTTC.

The chain recombines TRBV9 with TRBJ2-3, with 10 bases identical to TRBD2. Germline loops: CDR1 SGDLS, CDR2 YYNGEE. V gave up 3 bases and J gave up 0 bases; unmatched junction bases: 4. The CDR3 totals 16 residues. DNA for the CDR3: TGTGCCAGCAGCGAGGGACTAGCGACTAGCACAGATACGCAGTATTTT. Protein product: CASSEGLATSTDTQYF.

The genes are TRBV5-5 and TRBJ2-1, with 7 bases that match TRBD2. J lost 3 bases, V lost 4 bases, and 7 bases had no gene match. Looked up from germline, CDR1 is SGHKS and CDR2 is YYEKEE (reference sequence). This CDR3 contains 15 residues. CDR3 sequence: CASSTWGGGYNEQFF. The CDR3 DNA reads TGTGCCAGCAGCACATGGGGGGGAGGCTACAATGAGCAGTTCTTC.

This clone occurred once. The chain recombines TRBV27 with TRBJ1-2; TRBD1 matches at 9 bases. The CDR3 runs 16 residues. V was pared by 0 bases and J by 3 bases, with 5 bases of the junction left unmatched. Germline values: CDR1 MNHEY, CDR2 SMNVEV (reference sequence). The CDR3 DNA reads TGTGCCAGCAGTTTATCGGGGACAGGGAGGGACTATGGCTACACCTTC. Encoded protein: CASSLSGTGRDYGYTF.

This clone was counted between two and nine times. The chain is built from TRBV7-2 and TRBJ1-1, with 7 bases matching TRBD1. Germline loops: CDR1 SGHTA, CDR2 FQGNSA. The CDR3 is made up of 16 amino acids. V lost 1 base and J lost 1; bases outside the gene matches: 6. The CDR3 protein is CASSLVQGLGNTEAFF. The CDR3 coding sequence is TGTGCCAGCAGCTTAGTACAGGGGCTTGGGAACACTGAAGCTTTCTTT.

The chain combines TRBV3-1 (or the pseudogene TRBV3-2) with TRBJ2-7; D is possibly TRBD2 (6 bases). Per the germline V gene, CDR1 is LGHDT and CDR2 is YNNKEL (reference sequence). The CDR3 is 15 amino acids. V lost 0 bases and J 5 bases, leaving 14 bases between the germline ends. The CDR3 nucleotides read TGTGCCAGCAGCCAAGACTGGGACTTTGGCCACGAGCAGTACTTC. Amino acid sequence: CASSQDWDFGHEQYF.

The chain combines TRBV7-3 with TRBJ2-1, with D tentatively TRBD1 (5 bases). The CDR3 totals 15 residues. The V and J ends lost 5 bases and 11 bases respectively, with 22 bases between them. CDR1 and CDR2 from the germline V gene are SGHTA and FQGTGA. The CDR3 DNA is TGTGCCAGCAGCCCCCAGACAGACTTCGGGTCTAAGCAGTTCTTC. As protein: CASSPQTDFGSKQFF.

V gene TRBV19 combines with J gene TRBJ1-5, with a tentative D call TRBD1 (5 bases). There are 16 residues in the CDR3. Looked up from germline, CDR1 is LNHDA and CDR2 is SQIVND (reference sequence). V lost 3 bases and J lost 4, with 16 bases in between. In DNA form, the CDR3 reads TGTGCCAGTAGTATGGGGCCGTGGGGGGAAAATCAGCCCCAGCATTTT. Protein sequence: CASSMGPWGENQPQHF.

The chain links TRBV29-1 to TRBJ2-5; maybe TRBD2 (5 bases). Germline CDR1 reads SQVTM; CDR2 reads ANQGSEA. The CDR3 has 14 residues. Trimming left V 4 bases short and J 5 bases short, with 17 bases between. CDR3 DNA sequence: TGCAGCGTTGCCCGGGAATCCATTGCGGAGACCCAGTACTTC. It codes for CSVARESIAETQYF.

J is TRBJ1-2 and V is TRBV9; the match to TRBD1 covers 9 bases. In germline, CDR1 is SGDLS, CDR2 YYNGEE. With V trimmed by 3 bases and J by 8 bases, 14 bases remained unmatched. This CDR3 is built from 16 residues. The DNA of the CDR3 is TGTGCCAGCAGCGCCCAACCGGGACAGGGTGGGTTAGGCTACACCTTC. It specifies CASSAQPGQGGLGYTF. The variable domain in full, with the rest retrieved from reference TRBV9 and TRBJ1-2, is DSGVTQTPKHLITATGQRVTLRCSPRSGDLSVYWYQQSLDQGLQFLIQYYNGEERAKGNILERFSAQQFPDLHSELNLSSLELGDSALYFCASSAQPGQGGLGYTFGSGTRLTVV.

The sample holds one count of this clone. This chain links TRBV3-1 (or the pseudogene TRBV3-2) with TRBJ2-3, with D maybe TRBD2 (6 bases). The V and J ends lost 4 bases and 2 bases respectively, with 13 bases between them. Germline lookup yields CDR1 LGHDT and CDR2 YNNKEL (reference sequence). The CDR3 has 15 amino acids. CDR3 amino acids: CASSLGTLPTDTQYF. The CDR3 region has the DNA TGTGCCAGCAGCCTCGGGACTTTGCCCACAGATACGCAGTATTTT.

This chain links TRBV6-6 with TRBJ2-1; 10 bases fit TRBD2. Germline V lookup: CDR1 MNHNY, CDR2 SVGAGI (reference sequence). The CDR3 loop spans 15 amino acids. V dropped 5 bases and J dropped 3; count of bases not matched to a gene: 4. CDR3 residues: CASSPTSGDYNEQFF. Here the CDR3 DNA reads TGTGCCAGCAGTCCTACTAGCGGGGACTACAATGAGCAGTTCTTC.

The sample holds one count of this clone. The chain uses TRBV30 and TRBJ2-5, with a tentative D call TRBD1 (7 bases). CDR3 length: 14 amino acids. With 0 bases removed from V and 4 bases from J, the gap between germline ends came to 12 bases. Per the germline V gene, CDR1 is GTSNPN and CDR2 is SVGIG (reference sequence). CDR3 nucleotide sequence: TGTGCCTGGAGTGTAAGACAGGGAGGAGAGACCCAGTACTTC. Its translation: CAWSVRQGGETQYF.

The chain employs TRBV11-3 and TRBJ2-5; no reliable D call. This CDR3 spans 13 amino acids. V was pared by 5 bases and J by 2 bases, with 9 bases between. The germline V gene has CDR1 SGHNT and CDR2 YENEEA. DNA for the CDR3: TGTGCCAGCAGCAGGAGTAAGCAAGAGACCCAGTACTTC. Translation gives CASSRSKQETQYF.

The chain employs TRBV19 and TRBJ1-1; D unresolved. The CDR3 covers 13 residues. Germline assignment: CDR1 LNHDA and CDR2 SQIVND (reference sequence). Trimming stripped 0 bases from V and 11 bases from J, with 13 bases between. The DNA for the CDR3 is TGTGCCAGTAGTATAGATACGACCCTCGGGGCTTTCTTT. This sequence encodes CASSIDTTLGAFF.

The V call is TRBV28, the J call TRBJ2-3; TRBD2 aligns across 11 bases. The CDR3 length is 21 residues. CDR1 and CDR2 (germline): MDHEN, SYDVKM. Trimming took 7 bases from V and 2 from J; bases not matched to a gene: 23. The CDR3 sequence is CASTSGQGLAASGGATDTQYF. Here the CDR3 DNA reads TGTGCCAGCACCTCCGGCCAGGGACTAGCGGCCTCCGGGGGGGCCACAGATACGCAGTATTTT.

The gene calls are TRBV9 and TRBJ1-1, with D hard to call. Trimming removed 6 bases at V and 0 bases at J, with 6 bases between. Germline-derived CDR1 and CDR2 are SGDLS and YYNGEE. The CDR3 runs 12 residues. CDR3 sequence (DNA): TGTGCCAGCACCCCCGTGAACACTGAAGCTTTCTTT. This sequence encodes CASTPVNTEAFF.

The chain joins TRBV6-2 or TRBV6-3 to TRBJ2-4, with 9 nucleotides matching TRBD2. Germline loops: CDR1 MNHEY, CDR2 SVGEGT. The CDR3 is made up of 11 amino acids. The ends lost 2 bases at V and 14 bases at J; junction bases unmatched: 1. The CDR3 coding sequence is TGTGCCAGCAGTTACGGCGGGAGGGAGTACTTC. Its translation: CASSYGGREYF.

With respect to this clone: One end of the junction does not line up with germline, which may come from a read error. This chain uses TRBV7-7 with TRBJ2-1, with 7 bases aligning to TRBD2. Germline V gene lookup returns CDR1 SSHAT and CDR2 FNYEAQ (reference sequence). The CDR3 extends over 20 amino acids. For the CDR3, the DNA is TGTGCTAGCAGCTTGGAGCATGCGGCTAGCGGAGGAAGCTCCTACAATGAGCAGTTCTTC. It yields the protein CASSLEHAASGGSSYNEQFF.

The sample holds a few counts of this clone. V and J are TRBV7-3 and TRBJ1-1, with D possibly being TRBD1 (5 bases). Trimming cost V 2 bases and J 3 bases, with 16 bases left between them. This CDR3 region has 16 residues. CDR1 is SGHTA and CDR2 is FQGTGA in the germline V gene. CDR3 coding DNA: TGTGCCAGCAGCTTAGCCGCGGGGGAGAGGTACACTGAAGCTTTCTTT. Amino acids: CASSLAAGERYTEAFF.

The chain combines TRBV19 with TRBJ1-1, with 8 bases lining up with TRBD1. V was clipped by 4 bases and J by 5 bases; unmatched bases: 9. The germline V gene encodes CDR1 LNHDA and CDR2 SQIVND (reference sequence). The CDR3 spans 15 residues. The CDR3 coding sequence is TGTGCCAGTAGTACTCCCCAGGGGGCGTTAACTGAAGCTTTCTTT. It translates to CASSTPQGALTEAFF.

The chain is built from TRBV5-1 and TRBJ2-1, with 7 bases matching TRBD1. V was pared by 0 bases and J by 9 bases, with 3 bases of the junction left unmatched. CDR1 is SGHRS and CDR2 is YFSETQ in the germline V gene. There are 13 residues in the CDR3. CDR3 loop: CASSLGGGTEQFF. The DNA for the CDR3 is TGCGCCAGCAGCTTGGGAGGGGGCACTGAGCAGTTCTTC.

Only one count was recorded for this clone. The chain recombines TRBV11-2 with TRBJ2-7, with unresolved D. With 5 bases removed from V and 1 base from J, the gap between germline ends came to 12 bases. CDR1 and CDR2 from the germline V gene are SGHAT and FQNNGV. The CDR3 sequence is 14 residues long. The CDR3 bases are TGTGCCAGCAGCCCGAGAACTTCTTCCTACGAGCAGTACTTC. Protein sequence: CASSPRTSSYEQYF.

The V and J genes are TRBV11-2 and TRBJ2-1; 9 bases agree with TRBD2. With V trimmed by 4 bases and J by 2 bases, 6 bases remained unmatched. Per the germline V gene, CDR1 is SGHAT and CDR2 is FQNNGV. CDR3 length: 16 residues. CDR3 loop: CASSSLAGVAYNEQFF. The DNA for the CDR3 is TGTGCCAGCAGCTCTTTAGCGGGAGTAGCCTACAATGAGCAGTTCTTC.

The chain joins TRBV27 to TRBJ2-3; D is unresolved. CDR3 length equals 15 residues. V was clipped by 4 bases and J by 1 base, with 12 bases between them. Germline V gives CDR1 MNHEY, CDR2 SMNVEV (reference sequence). The CDR3 DNA reads TGTGCCAGCAGTTATCTGGCACGGGGCACAGATACGCAGTATTTT. It codes for CASSYLARGTDTQYF.

This clone was detected only a few times. The chain joins TRBV27 to TRBJ1-1, with 11 bases lining up with TRBD1. CDR3 size: 17 residues. V shed 5 bases, J shed 3 bases, and the junction held 11 bases outside the gene matches. Germline V gene sequence: CDR1 MNHEY, CDR2 SMNVEV (reference sequence). CDR3 region: CASSLGTGGWRDTEAFF. In nucleotides, the CDR3 is TGTGCCAGCAGTCTCGGGACAGGGGGATGGAGGGACACTGAAGCTTTCTTT.